This T cell receptor beta chain was documented in a study of blood T cell repertoires in COVID-19. Study-wide context: T cells, B-cell-depleted T cells, or PBMCs provided the cDNA or gDNA that served as material.

The CDR3 loop spans 12 amino acids. Per germline, CDR1 SNHLY and CDR2 FYNNEI. Trimming shortened V by 9 bases and J by 6 bases, and 11 bases separated the two germline ends. The assay was immunoSEQ multiplex PCR, and TCRdb's table has in-frame clones only and misses some. Of about 370,000 clones listed, about 89% are singletons. Patients in Seattle were enrolled during active infection, then followed longitudinally. The chain links TRBV2 to TRBJ2-2; D possibly corresponds to TRBD2 (6 bases). Sequencing was carried out using peripheral blood. This sequence originates from a woman in her 30s with COVID-19, enrolled during active disease. CDR3 sequence: CARGGQAGELFF. The CDR3 coding sequence is TGTGCCAGGGGGGGTCAGGCCGGGGAGCTGTTTTTT.